Listed here are 27 T cell receptor beta chains from one sample, sequenced in a study of molecular identifiers for immune sequencing clone quantification. TCRdb independently ran MiXCR on the PCR reads; one entry per CDR3 protein. The sample includes roughly 320,000 distinct CDR3 sequences, about 21% of them seen just once. Material: naive CD8+ T cells from blood, with Jurkat cell RNA spiked in. The sample's subset: FACS-sorted CD8+CD4-CCR7+CD45RA+ naive T cells. The receptors originated from a human donor in good health. Some libraries in this study had Jurkat cell RNA spiked in.

This clonotype was seen a few times. The chain has TRBV6-2 or TRBV6-3 and TRBJ1-1; D not certain. Trimming took 0 bases from V and 4 from J, leaving 9 bases between them. The CDR3 covers 14 residues. CDR1 and CDR2 (germline): MNHEY, SVGEGT. The CDR3 loop is CASSYSRFSTEAFF. The CDR3 DNA is TGTGCCAGCAGTTACTCTAGGTTTAGCACTGAAGCTTTCTTT.

This clonotype was observed many times. The chain employs TRBV19 and TRBJ2-3; the D is unclear. Germline V gene lookup returns CDR1 LNHDA and CDR2 SQIVND (reference sequence). The CDR3 is made up of 14 amino acids. Trimming took off 3 bases at V and 0 bases at J, with 7 bases between the two ends. This chain's CDR3 is CASSMTTSTDTQYF. DNA of the CDR3: TGTGCCAGTAGTATGACGACTAGCACAGATACGCAGTATTTT.

The rearrangement uses TRBV3-1 and TRBJ1-2; 9 bases align to TRBD1. Germline V gives CDR1 LGHDT, CDR2 YNNKEL (reference sequence). The CDR3 sequence is 15 residues long. J lost 7 bases, V lost 2 bases, and 8 bases had no gene match. This CDR3 is CASSQSGQGVGGYTF. Written as DNA, the CDR3 is TGTGCCAGCAGCCAATCGGGACAGGGAGTAGGTGGCTACACCTTC.

This clonotype was observed many times. The CDR3 nucleotides are TGTGCCAGCAGCCCCAAGACAGGGGATACCTATGGCTACACCTTC. As protein: CASSPKTGDTYGYTF. The V call is TRBV13, the J call TRBJ1-2; 8 bases line up with TRBD1. Per germline, CDR1 PRHDT and CDR2 FYEKMQ (reference sequence). The V segment lost 5 bases and the J segment 4 bases; nucleotides outside the gene matches: 9. The CDR3 sequence is 15 residues long.

This clonotype was seen repeatedly, ten times or more. The gene calls are TRBV3-1 and TRBJ2-3; D gene uncertain. Looked up from germline, CDR1 is LGHDT and CDR2 is YNNKEL (reference sequence). The CDR3 has 14 amino acids. Deletions cut 1 base from V and 0 bases from J, with 5 bases between. CDR3 loop: CASSQGISTDTQYF. The CDR3, as DNA: TGTGCCAGCAGCCAAGGGATTAGCACAGATACGCAGTATTTT.

This clonotype was found many times. The chain carries TRBV20-1 and TRBJ2-7; the match to TRBD2 covers 12 bases. With V trimmed by 1 base and J by 2 bases, 0 bases remained unmatched. The CDR3 runs to 14 residues. Germline lookup yields CDR1 DFQATT and CDR2 SNEGSKA (reference sequence). CDR3 sequence reads: CSARGTSGTYEQYF. For the CDR3, the DNA is TGCAGTGCTAGAGGGACTAGCGGGACCTACGAGCAGTACTTC.

This clonotype was detected ten times or more. The chain is built from TRBV7-9 and TRBJ2-7; D is uncertain. The CDR3 runs to 16 residues. Trimming removed 3 bases at V and 0 bases at J, with 15 bases between. Germline CDR1 is SEHNR and CDR2 is FQNEAQ (reference sequence). The CDR3 DNA is TGTGCCAGCAGCTTGACATACGGAACCCGCTCCTACGAGCAGTACTTC. This sequence encodes CASSLTYGTRSYEQYF.

This clonotype was recorded many times. The chain uses TRBV29-1 and TRBJ1-1; 8 bases are shared with TRBD1. The V gene end was trimmed by 4 bases and the J gene end by 6 bases; junction bases not matched to a gene: 4. The germline gives CDR1 SQVTM, CDR2 ANQGSEA. The CDR3 contains 12 residues. CDR3: CSVVTGVPEAFF. The CDR3 DNA reads TGCAGCGTTGTGACAGGGGTCCCTGAAGCTTTCTTT.

This clonotype appeared many times. The rearrangement uses TRBV12-3 or TRBV12-4 and TRBJ1-5; D ambiguous. This CDR3 is 15 amino acids long. Trimming pared 6 bases from V and 1 base from J, leaving 13 bases between. CDR3 nucleotide sequence: TGTGCCAGCAGCCCCGGCGAGGAGAGCAATCAGCCCCAGCATTTT. The encoded protein is CASSPGEESNQPQHF.

In the case of this clonotype: A single base separates this from a much larger clone, so it may be a read error. This chain connects TRBV7-2 to TRBJ2-7, with D unresolved. This CDR3 is built from 13 residues. The germline CDR1 and CDR2 sequences are SGHTA and FQGNSA. This chain's CDR3 is CASSFFHGHEQHF. CDR3 nucleotides: TGTGCCAGCAGCTTCTTTCACGGCCACGAGCAGCACTTC. The whole variable domain, filled in from reference TRBV7-2 and TRBJ2-7, reads GAGVSQSPSNKVTEKGKDVELRCDPISGHTALYWYRQSLGQGLEFLIYFQGNSAPDKSGLPSDRFSAERTGGSVSTLTIQRTQQEDSAVYLCASSFFHGHEQHFGPGTRLTVT.

This clonotype has at least ten counts. The chain combines TRBV20-1 with TRBJ1-5; D is unresolved. Germline V gene data show CDR1 as DFQATT and CDR2 as SNEGSKA (reference sequence). CDR3 length equals 14 residues. The CDR3 protein is CSGQVVGLGQPQHF. In nucleotides, the CDR3 is TGCAGCGGGCAGGTGGTTGGTTTGGGTCAGCCCCAGCATTTT.

V is TRBV28 and J is TRBJ1-2; D is unresolved. The CDR3 is 13 amino acids. Germline values: CDR1 MDHEN, CDR2 SYDVKM. V lost 3 bases to trimming and J lost 8 bases, with 13 bases between them. CDR3 DNA: TGTGCCAGCAGTTTGCAAAGGTGGGAAGGCTACACCTTC. Protein product: CASSLQRWEGYTF.

This clonotype was seen at least ten times. DNA for the CDR3: TGCGCCAGCAGCCACCTTTCCTCTGGGGCAGGGTCCTACGAGCAGTACTTC. Residues: CASSHLSSGAGSYEQYF. The chain carries TRBV4-1 and TRBJ2-7; a weak D match, TRBD1 (5 bases). This CDR3 region has 17 residues. Germline values: CDR1 MGHRA, CDR2 YSYEKL. Between the trimmed V and J ends, which lost 3 bases and 1 base, there was a span of 19 bases.

The table lists this clonotype with a few counts. The chain has TRBV3-1 and TRBJ2-5; 12 bases are shared with TRBD2. Germline V gene data show CDR1 as LGHDT and CDR2 as YNNKEL (reference sequence). Trimming took 1 base from V and 5 from J; bases not matched to a gene: 8. CDR3 length: 17 residues. CDR3 nucleotide sequence: TGTGCCAGCAGCCAAGTTGCTAGCGGGGGGGCCATCGAGACCCAGTACTTC. This gives the protein CASSQVASGGAIETQYF.

This clonotype was seen ten or more times. This chain connects TRBV5-1 to TRBJ2-7; D not resolved. From germline, CDR1 is SGHRS and CDR2 YFSETQ. The length of the CDR3 is 15 residues. Trimming left V 0 bases short and J 4 bases short, with 14 bases between. CDR3 sequence: CASSLGAPPVYEQYF. The CDR3 DNA reads as TGCGCCAGCAGCTTGGGAGCCCCGCCCGTGTACGAGCAGTACTTC. The full variable domain, rest sourced from reference TRBV5-1 and TRBJ2-7, is KAGVTQTPRYLIKTRGQQVTLSCSPISGHRSVSWYQQTPGQGLQFLFEYFSETQRNKGNFPGRFSGRQFSNSRSEMNVSTLELGDSALYLCASSLGAPPVYEQYFGPGTRLTVT.

This clonotype has a handful of counts. The J gene is TRBJ2-3, the V gene TRBV3-1, with 8 positions matching TRBD2. Losses at the gene ends were 1 base for V and 2 bases for J; bases not matched to a gene: 5. This CDR3 has 16 residues. Per germline, CDR1 LGHDT and CDR2 YNNKEL (reference sequence). CDR3 nucleotide sequence: TGTGCCAGCAGCCAAGCAGCGGGAGCCCTCACAGATACGCAGTATTTT. This translates into CASSQAAGALTDTQYF.

This clonotype was recorded at least ten times. The chain couples TRBV14 to TRBJ1-1, with D uncertain. CDR3 size: 15 residues. From germline, CDR1 is SGHDN and CDR2 FVKESK. V was shortened by 1 base and J by 0 bases, with 9 bases between the two germline ends. The CDR3: CASSQASPMNTEAFF. As DNA, the CDR3 is TGTGCCAGCAGCCAAGCCTCCCCGATGAACACTGAAGCTTTCTTT.

On this clonotype: Possible read error: a much larger clone is one base away. The rearrangement links TRBV19 to TRBJ1-2, with D tentatively TRBD1 (6 bases). The V gene lost 3 bases and the J gene lost 6 bases, with 14 bases spanning the gap. The CDR3 totals 14 residues. CDR1 is LNHDA and CDR2 is SQIVND in the germline V gene (reference sequence). The CDR3 DNA sequence: TGTGCCAGTAGTATGTCAGGGGACGCTCATGGCTACACCTTC. Protein product: CASSMSGDAHGYTF.

This clonotype was detected many times. One end of the junction varies from germline; a read error may be responsible. This chain joins TRBV29-1 and TRBJ2-1; 9 bases fit TRBD1. Per the germline V gene, CDR1 is SQVTM and CDR2 is ANQGSEA. CDR3 length: 14 amino acids. The CDR3 spells CSVNTGGSHNEQFF. The CDR3 bases are TGCAGCGTTAATACAGGGGGCTCCCACAATGAGCAGTTCTTC.

At least ten counts were recorded for this clonotype. V gene TRBV28 combines with J gene TRBJ2-7, with D perhaps TRBD1 (5 bases). V shed 6 bases and J shed 2 bases, with 8 bases lying between them. This CDR3 is 12 amino acids long. Germline assignment: CDR1 MDHEN and CDR2 SYDVKM. The CDR3 DNA follows: TGTGCCAGCAGCAGGGTAGCCTACGAGCAGTACTTC. This codes for CASSRVAYEQYF.

This clonotype has ten or more counts. CDR3 region: CASSPGLAGEQFF. CDR3 DNA: TGTGCCAGCAGCCCCGGACTAGCCGGTGAGCAGTTCTTC. V is TRBV12-3 or TRBV12-4 and J is TRBJ2-1, with TRBD2 matching over 8 bases. The CDR3 loop spans 13 amino acids. The V gene end was trimmed by 6 bases and the J gene end by 9 bases; junction bases not matched to a gene: 7.

This clonotype was found many times. The chain uses TRBV25-1 and TRBJ2-7; the D gene is possibly TRBD1 (6 bases). From germline, CDR1 is MGHDK and CDR2 SYGVNS. The CDR3 has 13 amino acids. With 2 bases removed from V and 3 bases from J, the gap between germline ends came to 8 bases. The DNA for the CDR3 is TGTGCCAGCAGTGAACAGGGGAACTACGAGCAGTACTTC. Protein: CASSEQGNYEQYF.

The chain is built from TRBV19 and TRBJ2-7; D may be TRBD2 (5 bases). V was pared by 1 base and J by 1 base, with 11 bases between. CDR1 and CDR2 from the germline V gene are LNHDA and SQIVND (reference sequence). This CDR3 spans 15 amino acids. CDR3 in amino acids: CASSIGYGESYEQYF. The CDR3 DNA follows: TGTGCCAGTAGTATAGGCTACGGGGAGTCCTACGAGCAGTACTTC.

The gene calls are TRBV12-3 or TRBV12-4 and TRBJ1-2; D call uncertain. V dropped 6 bases and J dropped 4 bases, with 12 bases sitting between them. The CDR3 contains 13 residues. The DNA for the CDR3 is TGTGCCAGCAGAGTCACGACGGGCTATGGCTACACCTTC. The encoded protein is CASRVTTGYGYTF.

The chain employs TRBV28 and TRBJ1-2, with D unclear. This CDR3 spans 15 amino acids. CDR1 and CDR2 (germline): MDHEN, SYDVKM. V gave up 6 bases and J gave up 0 bases, with 14 bases separating them. The CDR3 nucleotides are TGTGCCAGCAGGCTAATGAGGGCATCTAACTATGGCTACACCTTC. Amino acids: CASRLMRASNYGYTF.

This clonotype was seen ten or more times. The V call is TRBV29-1, the J call TRBJ1-4; a weak D match, TRBD1 (6 bases). Trimming shortened V by 0 bases and J by 8 bases, and 13 bases separated the two germline ends. CDR1 is SQVTM and CDR2 is ANQGSEA in the germline V gene. The CDR3 runs to 14 residues. In nucleotides, the CDR3 is TGCAGCGTTGAAGAAAGGGGGGGCGGGGAAAAACTGTTTTTT. It translates to CSVEERGGGEKLFF.

In its sample, this clonotype was seen many times. The rearrangement links TRBV6-1 to TRBJ2-7; unclear D gene. Trimming removed 4 bases at V and 3 bases at J, with 10 bases between. CDR1 and CDR2 from the germline V gene are MNHNS and SASEGT. There are 13 residues in the CDR3. Here the CDR3 reads CASSVGLIYEQYF. DNA of the CDR3: TGTGCCAGCAGTGTAGGGCTTATCTACGAGCAGTACTTC.